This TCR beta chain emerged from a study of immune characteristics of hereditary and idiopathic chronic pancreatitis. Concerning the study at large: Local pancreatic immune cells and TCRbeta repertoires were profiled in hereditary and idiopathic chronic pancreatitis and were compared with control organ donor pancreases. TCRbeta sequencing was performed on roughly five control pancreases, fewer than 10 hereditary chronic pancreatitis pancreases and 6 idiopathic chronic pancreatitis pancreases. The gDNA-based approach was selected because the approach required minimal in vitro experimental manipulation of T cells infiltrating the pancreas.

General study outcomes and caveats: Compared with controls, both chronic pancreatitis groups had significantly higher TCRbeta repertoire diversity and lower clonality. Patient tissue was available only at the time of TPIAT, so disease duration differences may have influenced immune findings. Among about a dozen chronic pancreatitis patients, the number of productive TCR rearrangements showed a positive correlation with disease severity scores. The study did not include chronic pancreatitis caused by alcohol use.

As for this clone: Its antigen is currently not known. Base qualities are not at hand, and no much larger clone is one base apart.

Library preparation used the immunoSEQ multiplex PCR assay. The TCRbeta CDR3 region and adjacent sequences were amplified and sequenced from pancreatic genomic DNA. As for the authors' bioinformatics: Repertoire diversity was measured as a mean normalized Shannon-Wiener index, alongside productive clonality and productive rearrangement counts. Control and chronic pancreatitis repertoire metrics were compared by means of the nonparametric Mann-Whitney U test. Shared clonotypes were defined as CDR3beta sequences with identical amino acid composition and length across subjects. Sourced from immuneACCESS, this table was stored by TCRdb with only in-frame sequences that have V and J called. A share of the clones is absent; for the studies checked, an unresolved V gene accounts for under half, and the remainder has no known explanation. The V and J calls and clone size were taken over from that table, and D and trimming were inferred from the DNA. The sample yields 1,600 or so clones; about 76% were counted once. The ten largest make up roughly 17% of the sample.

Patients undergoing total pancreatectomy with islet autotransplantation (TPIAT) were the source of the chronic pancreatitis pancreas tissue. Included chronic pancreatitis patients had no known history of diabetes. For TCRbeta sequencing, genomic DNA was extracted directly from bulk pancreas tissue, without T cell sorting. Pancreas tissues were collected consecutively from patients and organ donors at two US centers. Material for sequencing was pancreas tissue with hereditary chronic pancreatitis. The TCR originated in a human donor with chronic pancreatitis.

CDR3 region: CASSIGLSWSDTQYF. The bases read TGTGCCAGCAGTATCGGACTAAGCTGGTCAGATACGCAGTATTTT. Here the chain combines TRBV28 and TRBJ2-3, with a weak D call of TRBD2 (6 bases match). V is shortened by 5 bases, J by 4 bases, and the region joining them spans 16 bases. The CDR1 and CDR2 encoded by the germline V gene are MDHEN and SYDVKM. The CDR3 holds 15 amino acids from the cysteine to the phenylalanine. Just the 45-base CDR3 DNA is kept, in frame starting at base 1. Joined to the reference TRBV28 and TRBJ2-3 proteins, this CDR3 gives the full variable domain: DVKVTQSSRYLVKRTGEKVFLECVQDMDHENMFWYRQDPGLGLRLIYFSYDVKMKEKGDIPEGYSVSREKKERFSLILESASTNQTSMYLCASSIGLSWSDTQYFGPGTRLTVL.